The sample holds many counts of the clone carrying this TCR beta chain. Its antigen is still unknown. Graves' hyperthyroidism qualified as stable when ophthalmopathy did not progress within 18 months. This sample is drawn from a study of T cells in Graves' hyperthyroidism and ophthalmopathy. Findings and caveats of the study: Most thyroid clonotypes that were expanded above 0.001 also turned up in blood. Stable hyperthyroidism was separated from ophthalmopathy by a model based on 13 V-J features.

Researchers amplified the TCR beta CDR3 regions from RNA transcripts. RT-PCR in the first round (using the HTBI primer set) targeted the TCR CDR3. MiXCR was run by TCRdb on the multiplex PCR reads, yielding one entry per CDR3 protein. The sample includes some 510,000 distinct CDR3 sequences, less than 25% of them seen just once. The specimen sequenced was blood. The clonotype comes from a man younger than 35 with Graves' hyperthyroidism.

CDR3 sequence reads: CASSFGTSSNQPQHF. In DNA form, the CDR3 reads TGTGCCAGCAGCTTTGGGACCAGCTCCAATCAGCCCCAGCATTTT. The chain recombines TRBV7-2 with TRBJ1-5, with D perhaps TRBD1 (5 bases). Germline V gene data show CDR1 as SGHTA and CDR2 as FQGNSA. This CDR3 comprises 15 residues. Deletions cut 3 bases from V and 3 bases from J, with 12 bases between.